This T cell receptor beta chain was found in a study of T cells in Graves' hyperthyroidism and ophthalmopathy. Ophthalmopathy patients had Clinical Activity Score at least 3, NOSPECS grade at least 4, duration under 3 months. Regions amplified from RNA transcripts were the TCR beta CDR3 regions. TCR CDR3 regions were first amplified by RT-PCR with HTBI primers. TCRdb re-called the multiplex PCR reads through MiXCR, storing one row per CDR3 protein. The sample contains 500,000 or so distinct CDR3 sequences, approximately 17% of which appear only once. This clonotype was seen repeatedly, ten times or more. The CDR3 has 13 amino acids. With 5 bases clipped from V and 3 bases from J, the junction kept 3 bases outside the gene matches. Germline V gene lookup returns CDR1 SGHRS and CDR2 YFSETQ.

The receptor comes from a woman in her late teens or twenties with Graves' ophthalmopathy. The chain couples TRBV5-1 to TRBJ1-2, with TRBD1 matching 8 bases. The specimen was blood. DNA for the CDR3: TGCGCCAGCAGGACAGGGGCGGACTATGGCTACACCTTC. The encoded protein is CASRTGADYGYTF.